The rows below give T cell receptor beta chains drawn from one sample of a study of graft-versus-host responses after intestinal transplantation. Here immunoSEQ multiplex PCR was the method, and the copy in TCRdb shows in-frame clones only, minus some. The profile shows about 97,000 clones, 80% to 95% of them singletons. Source: PBMCs, taken about 460 days after intestinal transplant. These receptors were obtained from a human patient who received an intestinal transplant, so some T cells may come from the graft donor. Each CDR3 is given with its conserved first and last residue. Each record gives: J gene, D gene, V gene, clone size, CDR3 protein, CDR3 DNA. D genes are given only for firm matches. Rows may omit the clone size; those that give it use once, few, many or a size class.

j_call: TRBJ1-1
d_call: .
v_call: TRBV20-1
clone_size: .
cdr3_aa: CSADGSTEAFF
cdr3_nt: TGCAGTGCGGACGGGAGCACTGAAGCTTTCTTT

j_call: TRBJ2-7
d_call: TRBD2
v_call: TRBV19
clone_size: .
cdr3_aa: CASSPGGGSDEQYF
cdr3_nt: TGTGCCAGTAGCCCTGGCGGGGGGTCGGACGAGCAGTACTTC

j_call: TRBJ1-2
d_call: TRBD1
v_call: TRBV15
clone_size: .
cdr3_aa: CATSNRQGDGYTF
cdr3_nt: TGTGCCACCAGCAACAGACAGGGTGACGGCTACACCTTC

j_call: TRBJ1-1
d_call: .
v_call: TRBV6-4
clone_size: .
cdr3_aa: CASSEGAGNTEAFF
cdr3_nt: TGTGCCAGCAGTGAGGGGGCTGGGAACACTGAAGCTTTCTTT

j_call: TRBJ2-5
d_call: .
v_call: TRBV10-3
clone_size: .
cdr3_aa: CAISEGLPETQYF
cdr3_nt: TGTGCCATCAGTGAGGGGCTACCAGAGACCCAGTACTTC

j_call: TRBJ2-5
d_call: TRBD1
v_call: TRBV2
clone_size: .
cdr3_aa: CATEGQGKETQYF
cdr3_nt: TGTGCCACCGAAGGACAGGGAAAAGAGACCCAGTACTTC

j_call: TRBJ2-2
d_call: TRBD1
v_call: TRBV9
clone_size: .
cdr3_aa: CASSVADRVGTGELFF
cdr3_nt: TGTGCCAGCAGCGTAGCCGACAGGGTGGGCACCGGGGAGCTGTTTTTT

j_call: TRBJ2-1
d_call: .
v_call: TRBV6-5
clone_size: .
cdr3_aa: CASSYREGGFYNEQFF
cdr3_nt: TGTGCCAGCAGTTACAGGGAAGGGGGTTTTTACAATGAGCAGTTCTTC

j_call: TRBJ1-1
d_call: TRBD1
v_call: TRBV13
clone_size: medium-sized
cdr3_aa: CASSIRDRGLGEAFF
cdr3_nt: TGTGCCAGCAGCATCCGGGACAGGGGGCTCGGTGAAGCTTTCTTT

j_call: TRBJ1-4
d_call: .
v_call: TRBV18
clone_size: .
cdr3_aa: CASSQGSLNEKLFF
cdr3_nt: TGTGCCAGCTCACAAGGAAGTCTTAATGAAAAACTGTTTTTT

j_call: TRBJ2-2
d_call: TRBD2
v_call: TRBV4-2
clone_size: once
cdr3_aa: CASSQVTSGGVGELFF
cdr3_nt: TGTGCCAGCAGCCAAGTAACTAGCGGGGGGGTCGGGGAGCTGTTTTTT

j_call: TRBJ1-2
d_call: .
v_call: TRBV10-2
clone_size: .
cdr3_aa: CASNPVADLSYGYTF
cdr3_nt: TGCGCCAGCAACCCCGTGGCGGACCTCTCCTATGGCTACACCTTC

j_call: TRBJ1-1
d_call: .
v_call: TRBV6-5
clone_size: once
cdr3_aa: CASSRLLNTEAFF
cdr3_nt: TGTGCCAGCAGTCGACTCTTGAACACTGAAGCTTTCTTT

j_call: TRBJ2-2
d_call: .
v_call: TRBV13
clone_size: .
cdr3_aa: CASSPGTGELFF
cdr3_nt: TGTGCCAGCAGCCCAGGCACGGGGGAGCTGTTTTTT

j_call: TRBJ1-1
d_call: .
v_call: TRBV4-1
clone_size: few
cdr3_aa: CASSQSLAFEAFF
cdr3_nt: TGCGCCAGCAGCCAAAGTTTGGCCTTTGAAGCTTTCTTT

j_call: TRBJ2-3
d_call: .
v_call: TRBV6-6
clone_size: .
cdr3_aa: CASRQGTDTQYF
cdr3_nt: TGTGCCAGCAGACAGGGCACGGATACGCAGTATTTT

j_call: TRBJ1-2
d_call: .
v_call: TRBV6-5
clone_size: .
cdr3_aa: CASSSLGGAGGYTF
cdr3_nt: TGTGCCAGCAGTTCCTTGGGGGGGGCGGGTGGCTACACCTTC

j_call: TRBJ2-6
d_call: .
v_call: TRBV6-1
clone_size: .
cdr3_aa: CASSEEGMASGANVLTF
cdr3_nt: TGTGCCAGCAGTGAAGAGGGGATGGCGTCTGGGGCCAACGTCCTGACTTTC

j_call: TRBJ1-4
d_call: .
v_call: TRBV6-5
clone_size: .
cdr3_aa: CASSYSGTLSSEKLFF
cdr3_nt: TGTGCCAGCAGTTACTCGGGAACACTTTCTTCGGAAAAACTGTTTTTT

j_call: TRBJ2-7
d_call: TRBD1
v_call: TRBV9
clone_size: .
cdr3_aa: CASSSGTGNYEQYF
cdr3_nt: TGTGCCAGCAGCTCAGGGACAGGGAACTACGAGCAGTACTTC

j_call: TRBJ1-1
d_call: .
v_call: TRBV6-1
clone_size: .
cdr3_aa: CASSGDTSEAFF
cdr3_nt: TGTGCCAGCAGCGGGGACACAAGTGAAGCTTTCTTT

j_call: TRBJ2-5
d_call: TRBD1
v_call: TRBV5-1
clone_size: .
cdr3_aa: CASSAPAPGQGDFGDRETQYF
cdr3_nt: TGCGCCAGCAGCGCCCCGGCTCCGGGACAGGGGGATTTTGGGGATAGGGAGACCCAGTACTTC

j_call: TRBJ2-7
d_call: .
v_call: TRBV11-2
clone_size: .
cdr3_aa: CASSRTEGYEQYF
cdr3_nt: TGTGCCAGCAGCCGAACCGAGGGGTACGAGCAGTACTTC

j_call: TRBJ2-3
d_call: TRBD2
v_call: TRBV5-1
clone_size: .
cdr3_aa: CASSLSWGGGTDTQYF
cdr3_nt: TGCGCCAGCAGCTTAAGTTGGGGGGGTGGCACAGATACGCAGTATTTT

j_call: TRBJ1-1
d_call: TRBD1
v_call: TRBV19
clone_size: .
cdr3_aa: CASSPLGTGGVTEAFF
cdr3_nt: TGTGCCAGTAGCCCCCTGGGGACAGGGGGGGTGACTGAAGCTTTCTTT

j_call: TRBJ2-1
d_call: TRBD2
v_call: TRBV7-3
clone_size: .
cdr3_aa: CASSLVLAGVNEQFF
cdr3_nt: TGTGCCAGCAGCTTAGTACTAGCGGGGGTCAATGAGCAGTTCTTC

j_call: TRBJ1-5
d_call: TRBD1
v_call: TRBV19
clone_size: .
cdr3_aa: CASSPGTTGGQPQHF
cdr3_nt: TGTGCCAGTAGTCCGGGGACTACAGGGGGTCAGCCCCAGCATTTT

j_call: TRBJ2-7
d_call: TRBD1
v_call: TRBV20-1
clone_size: once
cdr3_aa: CSARDSYEQYF
cdr3_nt: TGCAGTGCCCGGGACAGCTACGAGCAGTACTTC

j_call: TRBJ1-2
d_call: TRBD1
v_call: TRBV2
clone_size: .
cdr3_aa: CASREGTGANYGYTF
cdr3_nt: TGTGCCAGCAGGGAAGGGACAGGAGCTAACTATGGCTACACCTTC

j_call: TRBJ2-3
d_call: .
v_call: TRBV9
clone_size: .
cdr3_aa: CASSVTFPSTDTQYF
cdr3_nt: TGTGCCAGCAGCGTAACCTTCCCCAGCACAGATACGCAGTATTTT

j_call: TRBJ2-5
d_call: .
v_call: TRBV9
clone_size: few
cdr3_aa: CASSVAEETQYF
cdr3_nt: TGTGCCAGCAGCGTAGCCGAAGAGACCCAGTACTTC

j_call: TRBJ2-2
d_call: .
v_call: TRBV6-5
clone_size: .
cdr3_aa: CASSSPTTGELFF
cdr3_nt: TGTGCCAGCAGTTCCCCTACGACCGGGGAGCTGTTTTTT

j_call: TRBJ2-7
d_call: .
v_call: TRBV6-1
clone_size: few
cdr3_aa: CASRGTISYEQYF
cdr3_nt: TGTGCCAGCAGAGGCACCATCTCCTACGAGCAGTACTTC

j_call: TRBJ2-5
d_call: TRBD1
v_call: TRBV5-1
clone_size: .
cdr3_aa: CASSRPRGYQETQYF
cdr3_nt: TGCGCCAGCAGCCGACCCAGGGGGTACCAAGAGACCCAGTACTTC

j_call: TRBJ2-7
d_call: TRBD1
v_call: TRBV19
clone_size: .
cdr3_aa: CASSMGQASYEQYF
cdr3_nt: TGTGCCAGTAGTATGGGACAGGCTTCCTACGAGCAGTACTTC

j_call: TRBJ2-3
d_call: TRBD2
v_call: TRBV9
clone_size: .
cdr3_aa: CASSVLRGEGRADTQYF
cdr3_nt: TGTGCCAGCAGCGTCTTGCGGGGGGAGGGTCGGGCAGATACGCAGTATTTT

j_call: TRBJ1-6
d_call: TRBD1
v_call: TRBV18
clone_size: .
cdr3_aa: CASSPVRGQSYNSPLHF
cdr3_nt: TGTGCCAGCTCACCCGTCAGGGGGCAGTCCTATAATTCACCCCTCCACTTT